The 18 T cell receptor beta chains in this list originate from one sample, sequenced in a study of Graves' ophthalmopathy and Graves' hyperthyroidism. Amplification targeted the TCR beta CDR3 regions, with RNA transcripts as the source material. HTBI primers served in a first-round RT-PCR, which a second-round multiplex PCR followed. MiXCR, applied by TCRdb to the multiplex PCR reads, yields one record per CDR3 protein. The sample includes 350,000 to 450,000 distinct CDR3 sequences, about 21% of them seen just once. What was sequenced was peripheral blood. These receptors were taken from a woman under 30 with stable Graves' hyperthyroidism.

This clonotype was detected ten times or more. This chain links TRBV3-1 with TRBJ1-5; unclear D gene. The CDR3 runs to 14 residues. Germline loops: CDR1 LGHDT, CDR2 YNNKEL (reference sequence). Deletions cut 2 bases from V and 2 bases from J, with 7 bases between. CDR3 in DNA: TGTGCCAGCAGCCAACACCCTGGCAATCAGCCCCAGCATTTT. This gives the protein CASSQHPGNQPQHF.

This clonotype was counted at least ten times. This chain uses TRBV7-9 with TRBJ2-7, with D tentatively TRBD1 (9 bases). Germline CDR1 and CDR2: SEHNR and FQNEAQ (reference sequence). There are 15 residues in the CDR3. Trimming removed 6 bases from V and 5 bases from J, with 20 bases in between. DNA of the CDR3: TGTGCCAGCAGACCATTAGCGGGACAGGGCAACGAGCAGTACTTC. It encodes CASRPLAGQGNEQYF.

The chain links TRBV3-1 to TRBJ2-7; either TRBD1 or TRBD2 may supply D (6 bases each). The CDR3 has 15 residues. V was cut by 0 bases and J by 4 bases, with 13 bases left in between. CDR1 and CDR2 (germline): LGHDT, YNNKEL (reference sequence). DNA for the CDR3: TGTGCCAGCAGCCAAGAAGGGGGGAGAGGATACGAGCAGTACTTC. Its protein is CASSQEGGRGYEQYF.

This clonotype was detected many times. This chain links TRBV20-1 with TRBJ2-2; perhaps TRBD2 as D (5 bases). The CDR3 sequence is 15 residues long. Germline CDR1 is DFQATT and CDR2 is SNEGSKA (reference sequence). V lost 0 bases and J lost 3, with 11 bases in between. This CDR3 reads CSARDLEADTGELFF. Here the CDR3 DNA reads TGCAGTGCTAGAGATCTGGAGGCGGACACCGGGGAGCTGTTTTTT.

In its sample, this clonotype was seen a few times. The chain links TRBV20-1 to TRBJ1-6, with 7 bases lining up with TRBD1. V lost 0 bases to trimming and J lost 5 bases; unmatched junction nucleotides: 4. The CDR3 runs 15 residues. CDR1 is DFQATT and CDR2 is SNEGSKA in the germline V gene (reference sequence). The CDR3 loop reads CSARDWGTDNSPLHF. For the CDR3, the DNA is TGCAGTGCTAGAGATTGGGGGACAGATAATTCACCCCTCCACTTT.

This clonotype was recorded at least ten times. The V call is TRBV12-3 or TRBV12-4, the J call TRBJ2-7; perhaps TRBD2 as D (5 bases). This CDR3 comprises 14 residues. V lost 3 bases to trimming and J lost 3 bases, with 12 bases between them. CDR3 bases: TGTGCCAGCAGTTTTGCCGGGGTGGGCTACGAGCAGTACTTC. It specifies CASSFAGVGYEQYF.

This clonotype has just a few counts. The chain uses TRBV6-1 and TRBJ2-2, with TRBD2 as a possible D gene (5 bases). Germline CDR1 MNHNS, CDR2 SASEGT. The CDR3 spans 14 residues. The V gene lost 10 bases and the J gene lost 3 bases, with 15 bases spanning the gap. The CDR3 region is CATKLGPYTGELFF. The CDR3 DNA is TGTGCCACCAAACTAGGACCGTACACCGGGGAGCTGTTTTTT.

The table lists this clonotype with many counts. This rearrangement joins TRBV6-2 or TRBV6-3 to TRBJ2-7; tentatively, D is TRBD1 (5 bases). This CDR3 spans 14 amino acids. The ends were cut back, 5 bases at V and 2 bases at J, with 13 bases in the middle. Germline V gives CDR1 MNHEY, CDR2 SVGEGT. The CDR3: CASSQNRYTYEQYF. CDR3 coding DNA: TGTGCCAGCAGTCAGAACAGGTATACCTACGAGCAGTACTTC.

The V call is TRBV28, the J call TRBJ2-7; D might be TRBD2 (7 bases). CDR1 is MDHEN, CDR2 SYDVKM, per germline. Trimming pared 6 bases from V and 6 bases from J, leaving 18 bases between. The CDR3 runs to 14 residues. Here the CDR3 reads CASRFGGGRGEQYF. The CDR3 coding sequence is TGTGCCAGCAGATTCGGCGGGGGCCGGGGCGAGCAGTACTTC.

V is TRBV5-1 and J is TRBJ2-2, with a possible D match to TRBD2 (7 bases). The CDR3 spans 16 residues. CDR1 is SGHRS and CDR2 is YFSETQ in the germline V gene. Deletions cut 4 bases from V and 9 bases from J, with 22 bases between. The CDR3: CASSPGDYRPSRELFF. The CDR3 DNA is TGCGCCAGCAGCCCAGGGGACTACCGACCTTCCAGGGAGCTGTTTTTT.

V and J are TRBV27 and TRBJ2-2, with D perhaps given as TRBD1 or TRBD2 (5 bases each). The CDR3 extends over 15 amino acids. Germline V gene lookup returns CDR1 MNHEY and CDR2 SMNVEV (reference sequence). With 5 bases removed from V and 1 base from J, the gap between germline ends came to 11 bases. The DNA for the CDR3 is TGTGCCAGCAGTCCTCGGGACGTGAACACCGGGGAGCTGTTTTTT. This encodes CASSPRDVNTGELFF.

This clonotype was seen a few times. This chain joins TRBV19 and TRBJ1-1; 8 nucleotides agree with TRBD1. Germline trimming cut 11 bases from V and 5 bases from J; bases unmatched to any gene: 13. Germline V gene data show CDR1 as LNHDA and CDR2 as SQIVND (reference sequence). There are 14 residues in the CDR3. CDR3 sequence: CARLNRQGRTEAFF. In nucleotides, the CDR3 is TGTGCCCGCTTAAATAGACAGGGGAGAACTGAAGCTTTCTTT.

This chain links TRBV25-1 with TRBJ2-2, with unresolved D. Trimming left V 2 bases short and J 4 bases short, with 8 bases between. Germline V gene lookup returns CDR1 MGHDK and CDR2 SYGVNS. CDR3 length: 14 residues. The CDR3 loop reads CASSERLSTGELFF. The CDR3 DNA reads TGTGCCAGCAGTGAACGACTTAGCACCGGGGAGCTGTTTTTT.

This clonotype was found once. This chain's CDR3 is CSARDPGQGTYEQYF. The CDR3 DNA is TGCAGTGCTAGAGACCCGGGACAGGGGACCTACGAGCAGTACTTC. This rearrangement joins TRBV20-1 to TRBJ2-7, with 10 bases identical to TRBD1. Losses at the gene ends were 0 bases for V and 2 bases for J; bases not matched to a gene: 4. Germline CDR1 reads DFQATT; CDR2 reads SNEGSKA (reference sequence). CDR3 length equals 15 residues.

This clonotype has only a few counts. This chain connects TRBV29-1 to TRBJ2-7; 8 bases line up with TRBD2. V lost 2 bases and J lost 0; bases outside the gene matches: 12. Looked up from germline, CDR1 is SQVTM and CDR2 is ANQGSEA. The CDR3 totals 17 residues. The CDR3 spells CSVESQVSGNSSYEQYF. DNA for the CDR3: TGCAGCGTTGAATCGCAAGTTAGCGGGAACAGCTCCTACGAGCAGTACTTC.

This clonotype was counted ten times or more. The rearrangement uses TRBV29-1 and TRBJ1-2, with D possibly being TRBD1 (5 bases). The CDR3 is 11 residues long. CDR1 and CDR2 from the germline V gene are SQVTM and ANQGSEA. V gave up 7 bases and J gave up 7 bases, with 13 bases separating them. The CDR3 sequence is CSGRGAGGYTF. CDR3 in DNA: TGCAGCGGCCGGGGCGCGGGTGGCTACACCTTC.

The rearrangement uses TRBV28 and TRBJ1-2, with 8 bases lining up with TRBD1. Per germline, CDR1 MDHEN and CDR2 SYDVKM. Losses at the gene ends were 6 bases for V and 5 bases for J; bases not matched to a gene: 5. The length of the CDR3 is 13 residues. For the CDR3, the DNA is TGTGCCAGCAGAGGACAGGGCGAGTATGGCTACACCTTC. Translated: CASRGQGEYGYTF.

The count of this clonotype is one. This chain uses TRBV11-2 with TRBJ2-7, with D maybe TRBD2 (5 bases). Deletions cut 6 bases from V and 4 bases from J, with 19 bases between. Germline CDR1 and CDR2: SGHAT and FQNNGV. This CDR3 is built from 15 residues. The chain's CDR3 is CASRAPGKGIYEQYF. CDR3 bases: TGTGCCAGCAGAGCTCCGGGAAAGGGTATTTACGAGCAGTACTTC.